The clone carrying this T cell receptor beta chain was observed many times. The data stem from a study of response to subunit inactivated influenza vaccine. TCRdb ran MiXCR on the RT-PCR reads and lists one entry per CDR3 protein. The sample carries about 310,000 distinct CDR3 sequences, 21% recorded once. The CDR3 extends over 13 amino acids. Germline V gene lookup returns CDR1 MGHDK and CDR2 SYGVNS. The V gene lost 1 base and the J gene lost 5 bases, with 5 bases spanning the gap. This sequence joins TRBV25-1 and TRBJ2-2, with unresolved D. This TCR was sampled from a man aged 50 to 69 who received an inactivated influenza vaccine. The specimen comprised PBMCs from blood, sampled around 22 months after vaccination. CDR3: CASSEWGTGELFF. The CDR3 region has the DNA TGTGCCAGCAGTGAATGGGGAACCGGGGAGCTGTTTTTT.